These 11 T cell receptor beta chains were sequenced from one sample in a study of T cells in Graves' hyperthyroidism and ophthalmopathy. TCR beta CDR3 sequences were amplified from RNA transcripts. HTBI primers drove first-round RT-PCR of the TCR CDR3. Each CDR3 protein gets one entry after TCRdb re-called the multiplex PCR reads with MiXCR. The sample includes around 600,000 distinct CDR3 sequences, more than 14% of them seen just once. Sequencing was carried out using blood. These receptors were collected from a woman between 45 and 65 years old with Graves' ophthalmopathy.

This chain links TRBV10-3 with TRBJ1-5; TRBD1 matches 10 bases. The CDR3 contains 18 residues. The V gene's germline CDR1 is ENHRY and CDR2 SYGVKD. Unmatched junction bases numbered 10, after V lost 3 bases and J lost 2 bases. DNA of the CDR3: TGTGCCATCAGTGAAACTCAAACCGGGACAGGGGGCAATCAGCCCCAGCATTTT. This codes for CAISETQTGTGGNQPQHF.

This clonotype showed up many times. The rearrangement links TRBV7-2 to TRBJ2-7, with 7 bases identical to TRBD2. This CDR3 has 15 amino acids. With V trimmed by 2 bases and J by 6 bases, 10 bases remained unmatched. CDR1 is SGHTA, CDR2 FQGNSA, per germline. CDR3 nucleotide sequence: TGTGCCAGCAGCTTACAAGCGGGAAGGTCGCTCGAGCAGTACTTC. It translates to CASSLQAGRSLEQYF.

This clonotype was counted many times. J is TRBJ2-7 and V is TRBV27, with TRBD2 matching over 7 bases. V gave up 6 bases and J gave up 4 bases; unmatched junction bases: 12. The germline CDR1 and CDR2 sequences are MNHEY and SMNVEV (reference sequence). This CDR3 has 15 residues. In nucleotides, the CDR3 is TGTGCCAGCAGCCAAAGCGGGGCAGGGTGGTACGAGCAGTACTTC. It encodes CASSQSGAGWYEQYF.

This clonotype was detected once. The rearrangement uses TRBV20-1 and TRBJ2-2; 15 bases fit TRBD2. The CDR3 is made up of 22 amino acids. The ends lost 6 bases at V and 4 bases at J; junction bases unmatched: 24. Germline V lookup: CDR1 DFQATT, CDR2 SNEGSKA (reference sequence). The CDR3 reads CSARDRGYQGLAGGPSTGELFF. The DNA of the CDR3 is TGCAGTGCACGGGACAGGGGGTACCAAGGACTAGCGGGAGGGCCGAGCACCGGGGAGCTGTTTTTT.

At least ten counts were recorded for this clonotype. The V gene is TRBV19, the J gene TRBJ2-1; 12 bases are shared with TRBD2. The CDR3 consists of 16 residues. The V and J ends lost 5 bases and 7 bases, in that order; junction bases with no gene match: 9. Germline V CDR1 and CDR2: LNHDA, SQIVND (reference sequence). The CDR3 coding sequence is TGTGCCAGTAGTTCCTCACTAGCGGGAGGTGGGAATGAGCAGTTCTTC. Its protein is CASSSSLAGGGNEQFF.

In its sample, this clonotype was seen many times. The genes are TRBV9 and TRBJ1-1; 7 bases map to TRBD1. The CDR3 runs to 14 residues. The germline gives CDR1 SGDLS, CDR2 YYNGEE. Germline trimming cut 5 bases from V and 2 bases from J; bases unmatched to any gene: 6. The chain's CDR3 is CASRSGTDNTEAFF. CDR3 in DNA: TGTGCCAGCAGGTCCGGGACAGATAACACTGAAGCTTTCTTT.

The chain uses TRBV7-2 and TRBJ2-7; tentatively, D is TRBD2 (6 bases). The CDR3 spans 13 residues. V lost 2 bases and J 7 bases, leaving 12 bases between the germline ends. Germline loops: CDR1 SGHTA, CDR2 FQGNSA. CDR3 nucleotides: TGTGCCAGCAGCTTACTCGAGGGGAGGGAGCAGTACTTC. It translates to CASSLLEGREQYF. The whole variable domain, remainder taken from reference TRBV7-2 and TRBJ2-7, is GAGVSQSPSNKVTEKGKDVELRCDPISGHTALYWYRQSLGQGLEFLIYFQGNSAPDKSGLPSDRFSAERTGGSVSTLTIQRTQQEDSAVYLCASSLLEGREQYFGPGTRLTVT.

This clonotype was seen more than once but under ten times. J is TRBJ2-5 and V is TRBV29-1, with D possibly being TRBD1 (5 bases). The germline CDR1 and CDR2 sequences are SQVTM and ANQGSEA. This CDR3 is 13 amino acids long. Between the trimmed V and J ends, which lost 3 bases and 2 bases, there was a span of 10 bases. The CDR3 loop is CSVEGRAQETQYF. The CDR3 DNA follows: TGCAGCGTTGAGGGCAGGGCGCAAGAGACCCAGTACTTC.

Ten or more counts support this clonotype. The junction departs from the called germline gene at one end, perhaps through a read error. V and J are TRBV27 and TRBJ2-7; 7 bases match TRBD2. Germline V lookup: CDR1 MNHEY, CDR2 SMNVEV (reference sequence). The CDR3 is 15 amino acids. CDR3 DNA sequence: TGTGCCAGCAGTTTATCGGCGACTAGCCCCTACGGGCAGTACTTC. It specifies CASSLSATSPYGQYF.

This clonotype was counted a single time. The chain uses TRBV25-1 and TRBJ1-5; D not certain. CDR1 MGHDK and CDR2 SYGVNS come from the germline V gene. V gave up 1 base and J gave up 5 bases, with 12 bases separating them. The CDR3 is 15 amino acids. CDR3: CASSEWEDNDQPQHF. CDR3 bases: TGTGCCAGCAGTGAATGGGAAGACAATGATCAGCCCCAGCATTTT.

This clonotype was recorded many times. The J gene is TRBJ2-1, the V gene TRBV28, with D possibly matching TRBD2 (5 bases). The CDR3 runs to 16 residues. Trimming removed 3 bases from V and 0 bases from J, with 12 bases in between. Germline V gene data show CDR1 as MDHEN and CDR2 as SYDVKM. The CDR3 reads CASSFISGISYNEQFF. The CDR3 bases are TGTGCCAGCAGTTTTATATCGGGAATCTCCTACAATGAGCAGTTCTTC.